This T cell receptor (beta chain) was profiled in a study of blood T cells in healthy people across ages. The study, taken as a whole, reports: Estimated diversity across one million T cells was deemed an underestimate. A greater number of naive CD4+ cells and higher diversity distinguished long-lived donors from aged donors.

Comment on this clonotype: What it binds is unknown.

There are 15 residues in the CDR3. Deletions cut 3 bases from V and 8 bases from J, with 19 bases between. Germline V lookup: CDR1 LGHDT, CDR2 YNNKEL (reference sequence). Primers used in a second PCR of about 6 to 11 cycles were a sample-barcoded 5' primer and a J-beta primer mix. A single record per CDR3 protein comes from TCRdb applying MiXCR to the 5' RACE reads. Of around 1,800,000 distinct CDR3 sequences listed, more than 35% are singletons. The specimen was blood. This receptor was taken from a human donor in good health. The V and J genes are TRBV3-1 and TRBJ1-2; tentatively, D is TRBD1 (5 bases). CDR3 sequence reads: CASSHTSGRDEGYTF. DNA of the CDR3: TGTGCCAGCAGCCATACCTCGGGCAGGGATGAAGGCTACACCTTC.